This is a list of T cell receptor beta chains from one sample in a study of blood T cell repertoires in COVID-19. Method: immunoSEQ multiplex PCR; TCRdb's copy keeps in-frame clones and lacks some. Here the sample spans under 250,000 clones, roughly 84% being singletons. The sequencing input was peripheral blood. Every receptor here comes from a human donor in a cohort sampled during active COVID-19. Both conserved end residues are trimmed from each CDR3.

TRBV20-1 SARTHREQF
TRBV18 ASSQHRGVGQPQH
TRBV30 AWSSLSGNTIY
TRBV5-1 ASSLVGGETQY
TRBV7-2 ASSLIGRGLNTEAF
TRBV27 ASRRGFVNQPQH
TRBV5-1 ASSLYGVNGEQY
TRBV7-2 ASSSQGPGPHEQY
TRBV27 ASSRGTGSGANVLT
TRBV2 ASKVSGGRARNEQF
TRBV6-5 ASSYSGTGDQPQH
TRBV7-9 ASSSTGGASSYEQY
TRBV19 ASTATTGSSYEQY
TRBV13 ASTKNYNEQF
TRBV6-5 ASRFRDTYYEQY
TRBV7-9 ASSLGGTGASNQPQH
TRBV5-6 ASSLVRTSESYEQY
TRBV5-4 ASSLAGLPGSYT
TRBV2 ASSGDRLNTEAF
TRBV5-4 ASSLGGSGYNEQF
TRBV6-5 ASSPGRGFPYPLH
TRBV25-1 ASSETGGNYEQY
TRBV28 ASSRQGAYNEQF
TRBV10-2 ASSESEFRSYNEQF
TRBV5-4 ASSLAPGRGTPPG
TRBV18 ASSPPGQGTKTYEQY
TRBV18 ASSAGAGGQPQH
TRBV13 ASSLGPSGRYEQY
TRBV7-9 ASSPSGATDTQY
TRBV6-1 ASSERIQGAGYEQY
TRBV30 AWLRNTEAF
TRBV20-1 SPTGGTEAF
TRBV19 ASSILQSSNQPQH
TRBV7-2 ASSLVFRYNEQF
TRBV7-7 ASSLGGGWLEAF
TRBV2 ASSERGRAFSDQPQH
TRBV28 ASSLAPNTDTQY
TRBV7-2 ASSHKRTGTSVETQY
TRBV4-1 ASSQGGGGLAGVRSGELF
TRBV19 ASSIRQGVWNEQF
TRBV5-1 ASTRQGTGVYEQY
TRBV6-5 ASRRGTSGNEQY
TRBV5-1 ASSSGLAGGGETQY
TRBV4-1 ASSQVGGRGNQPQH
TRBV7-6 ASSPRRREADTQY
TRBV30 AWDDRAETQY
TRBV6-5 ASSYSVGRTLYEQY
TRBV10-3 AISTSPQETQY
TRBV5-1 ASRGGRSYNEQF
TRBV30 AWQSSGLGNEQF
TRBV30 AWSARQGADNQPQH
TRBV18 ASSPDTVQPQH
TRBV7-8 ASSPVSGTYYNEQF
TRBV15 ATSRDRREGADTQY